This T cell receptor gamma chain derives from a study of intestinal T cells in coeliac disease (dated by TCRdb to the early 2020s). About the study as a whole: In the TRG cohort, the mean age of coeliac patients was 15 to 16 years compared with about 59 years for controls, so the coeliac patients were much younger than the controls. The TCR-delta (TRD) cohort comprised duodenal biopsies from roughly eleven coeliac disease patients and roughly eleven non-coeliac controls. Duodenal biopsies from fewer than 40 coeliac disease patients and 21 non-coeliac controls made up a second, larger TCR-gamma (TRG) cohort.

Note on this clone: The antigen it binds to is not known. No base qualities exist here, and no much larger clone lies one base off it. The sample has other DNA sequences that encode this CDR3 too.

Summary of the overall study and its limitations: FFPE-derived DNA was found to be relatively degraded, and loss of a proportion of TCR sequences in each sample was likely caused by this degradation. Age was significantly different between the coeliac and control groups, but splitting the analysis by age did not give a significant classification. It was not possible to tell repeated CDR3 amino acid sequences apart from PCR duplicates. TRG clustering correctly classified 51 of 54 biopsies (about 94%), with a reported leave-one-out accuracy of roughly 90%. In training, clustering based on TRD kmers put every one of the 22 biopsies in the right class, and the leave-one-out accuracy was reported as 91%.

After removal of 4 bases from V and 5 bases from J, the junction retains 11 bases not matched to a gene. From the cysteine up to the phenylalanine, the CDR3 has a length of 14 residues. The only DNA kept is the CDR3, 42 bases in frame from the first base. CDR1 and CDR2 are drawn from the germline V gene: EGSNGY, YDSYNSKV. The receptor library was made with multiplex PCR. TCRdb records Ion Torrent PGM as the sequencer. TRG repertoires were amplified from roughly 190 ng of biopsy DNA using the LymphoTrack kit, whose primers carry Illumina adapters. TRG amplicons were cleaned up with AMPure XP beads, measured on a 2100 Bioanalyzer, and combined in equimolar amounts. TRG libraries were sequenced on an Ion PGM instrument. On the study's bioinformatics: FastX discarded any read in which over 10% of nucleotides had a quality score below the third quartile for that patient. Alignment of reads was performed with IMGT/HighV-QUEST so that V, D and J genes were assigned, CDR3 regions were identified and functionality was assessed. After the sequences were translated into amino acids, every sequence predicted to be non-functional was thrown out. The CDR3s were broken into kmers both with and without positional annotation, PCA was run on the kmer frequencies, and the samples were clustered using every one of the 1023 combinations of PCs 1-10. Classification was validated by leave-one-out cross-validation, in which parameters were re-optimised on the remaining samples each time. Shannon diversity was calculated using the vegan R package from repeated random subsamples equal to the lowest read count. TCRdb called clones afresh from the public reads with CATT; identical DNA rows were later merged. For this entry, the V and J calls and clone size follow TCRdb and not the study's own pipeline. The sample table lists thousands of gamma-chain clones, approximately 50% of them with a count of one. The ten top clones hold approximately 5% of the sample.

For each case, genomic DNA was isolated from ten 5-um FFPE scrolls with the QIAamp DNA FFPE tissue kit. To test whether coeliac disease could be classified from the TCR repertoire, the study used duodenal biopsies that were formalin-fixed paraffin-embedded, fully anonymised, and surplus to diagnostic needs. The clonotype was recovered from a human donor with celiac disease. Sequenced: a duodenal biopsy. The rearranged segments are TRGV2 and TRGJ1 or TRGJ2. The bases read TGTGCCACCTGGGATTTGGCTGTTGATTATAAGAAACTCTTT. It encodes CATWDLAVDYKKLF.